Each of the 20 T cell receptor beta chains below was sequenced from the same sample in a study of blood T cell repertoires in COVID-19. Clones were read by immunoSEQ multiplex PCR, and TCRdb kept only the in-frame ones, dropping some. Of about 4,300 clones in the sample, around 73% were seen once. The sequenced sample consisted of peripheral blood. These receptor sequences come from a human donor with active or convalescent COVID-19. The donor label of this sample is uncertain.

This sequence joins TRBV11-3 and TRBJ2-7; a possible D gene is TRBD1 (6 bases). V lost 5 bases, J lost 4 bases, and 15 bases lay in between. This CDR3 contains 14 residues. Germline V gene data show CDR1 as SGHNT and CDR2 as YENEEA. This CDR3 is CASSRRGTPYEQYF. In DNA, the CDR3 is TGTGCCAGCAGCCGGAGAGGGACACCTTACGAGCAGTACTTC.

This clone was seen a few times. J is TRBJ2-7 and V is TRBV6-5, with a weak D call TRBD1 (6 bases). With 1 base removed from V and 6 bases from J, the gap between germline ends came to 16 bases. CDR3 length: 15 amino acids. The germline V gene encodes CDR1 MNHEY and CDR2 SVGAGI. The CDR3 region has the DNA TGTGCCAGCAGTTACTTTCTCCAAGGGGGTCTCGAGCAGTACTTC. Amino acids: CASSYFLQGGLEQYF.

The chain has TRBV25-1 and TRBJ2-1, with 8 bases matching TRBD2. The CDR3 runs 13 residues. V lost 3 bases to trimming and J lost 11 bases; unmatched junction nucleotides: 6. Germline values: CDR1 MGHDK, CDR2 SYGVNS. The CDR3: CASSDLREGQQFF. In nucleotides, the CDR3 is TGTGCCAGCAGTGACCTCCGGGAGGGACAGCAGTTCTTC.

The V call is TRBV19, the J call TRBJ2-3; weak D call: TRBD1 (5 bases). V lost 7 bases and J 1 base, leaving 9 bases between the germline ends. The CDR3 spans 13 residues. Germline assignment: CDR1 LNHDA and CDR2 SQIVND (reference sequence). The CDR3 nucleotides read TGTGCCAGTAAATCCAGGGGCACAGATACGCAGTATTTT. Its translation: CASKSRGTDTQYF.

The V and J genes are TRBV6-5 and TRBJ1-5, with D possibly TRBD1 on 5 matching bases. V was clipped by 6 bases and J by 3 bases, with 12 bases between them. The CDR3 consists of 14 residues. The germline V gene encodes CDR1 MNHEY and CDR2 SVGAGI. The CDR3 here is CASRSEQDNQPQHF. The CDR3, as DNA: TGTGCCAGCAGGTCAGAACAGGACAATCAGCCCCAGCATTTT.

This sequence joins TRBV25-1 and TRBJ1-1, with D hard to call. This CDR3 is built from 12 residues. Germline V lookup: CDR1 MGHDK, CDR2 SYGVNS. V was shortened by 4 bases and J by 2 bases, with 5 bases between the two germline ends. CDR3 sequence reads: CASSAINTEAFF. The CDR3 DNA sequence: TGTGCCAGCAGTGCTATTAACACTGAAGCTTTCTTT.

About this clone itself: The DNA is omitted, as the CDR3 cannot be located on it reliably, and the CDR3 follows TCRdb's listing. V usage is TRBV6-5 and J usage is TRBJ2-1; no check of the table's D call, TRBD2, against the DNA was made. The CDR3 is 13 amino acids in total, end residues counted. Germline V gene lookup returns CDR1 MNHEY and CDR2 SVGAGI. The CDR3 reads CASSTSTSGVQFF.

In its sample, this clone was seen once. The chain carries TRBV7-2 and TRBJ1-6, with 7 bases matching TRBD1. The CDR3 is made up of 14 amino acids. J lost 2 bases, V lost 6 bases, and 1 base had no gene match. The germline CDR1 and CDR2 sequences are SGHTA and FQGNSA. The CDR3 coding sequence is TGTGCCAGCAGTCAGGGGGCCTATAATTCACCCCTCCACTTT. This codes for CASSQGAYNSPLHF.

This chain joins TRBV4-3 and TRBJ1-2, with 7 positions matching TRBD1. Germline CDR1 is LGHNA and CDR2 is YSLEER. V shed 2 bases and J 6 bases; nucleotides not matched to a gene: 9. CDR3 length: 15 residues. The CDR3, as DNA: TGCGCCAGCAGCCAACAACAGGGTAGGGGGCATGGCTACACCTTC. It is translated as CASSQQQGRGHGYTF.

Here the CDR3 reads CASSLGLRQQETQYF. The DNA of the CDR3 is TGTGCCAGCAGCTTGGGGTTAAGACAGCAAGAGACCCAGTACTTC. This chain connects TRBV5-5 to TRBJ2-5; possible D gene TRBD1, 5 bases. The germline CDR1 and CDR2 sequences are SGHKS and YYEKEE (reference sequence). The CDR3 loop spans 15 amino acids. The V end was cut by 0 bases, the J end by 2 bases, with 11 bases between. Drawing the rest from reference TRBV5-5 and TRBJ2-5, the complete variable domain is DAGVTQSPTHLIKTRGQQVTLRCSPISGHKSVSWYQQVLGQGPQFIFQYYEKEERGRGNFPDRFSARQFPNYSSELNVNALLLGDSALYLCASSLGLRQQETQYFGPGTRLLVL.

The rearrangement joins TRBV24-1 to TRBJ1-2; maybe TRBD1 (6 bases). Looked up from germline, CDR1 is KGHDR and CDR2 is SFDVKD. This CDR3 comprises 14 residues. Trimming took 4 bases from V and 4 from J, leaving 12 bases between them. CDR3 sequence: CATSDRDNFYGYTF. The CDR3 bases are TGTGCCACCAGTGACAGGGACAACTTCTATGGCTACACCTTC.

This sequence joins TRBV7-9 and TRBJ2-1; tentatively, D is TRBD2 (6 bases). Trimming took 3 bases from V and 2 from J, leaving 11 bases between them. Germline V gene sequence: CDR1 SEHNR, CDR2 FQNEAQ (reference sequence). The CDR3 extends over 15 amino acids. CDR3: CASSFGGTTYNEQFF. DNA for the CDR3: TGTGCCAGCAGCTTTGGCGGGACCACCTACAATGAGCAGTTCTTC.

V and J are TRBV5-5 and TRBJ2-1, with 13 bases lining up with TRBD2. V gave up 4 bases and J gave up 8 bases; unmatched junction bases: 3. Per germline, CDR1 SGHKS and CDR2 YYEKEE (reference sequence). This CDR3 region has 14 residues. CDR3 coding DNA: TGTGCCAGCAGCCGGACTAGCGGGAGATATGAGCAGTTCTTC. Its translation: CASSRTSGRYEQFF.

The CDR3 reads CASSSSGRHNEQFF. CDR3 nucleotides: TGTGCCAGCAGTTCGAGCGGGAGACACAATGAGCAGTTCTTC. The chain joins TRBV2 to TRBJ2-1; 8 positions match TRBD2. J lost 5 bases, V lost 5 bases, and 5 bases had no gene match. The CDR3 length is 14 residues. Germline V gene lookup returns CDR1 SNHLY and CDR2 FYNNEI.

The table lists this clone with a few counts. The genes are TRBV19 and TRBJ1-5; a possible D gene is TRBD1 (5 bases). This CDR3 spans 13 amino acids. The germline CDR1 and CDR2 sequences are LNHDA and SQIVND (reference sequence). Trimming shortened V by 5 bases and J by 6 bases, and 11 bases separated the two germline ends. CDR3 protein: CASSLQGFQPQHF. CDR3 DNA sequence: TGTGCCAGTAGTTTGCAGGGTTTTCAGCCCCAGCATTTT.

CDR3 DNA sequence: TGTGCCAGCAGCGCGACTAGCGGGAGGGGAGAGACCCAGTACTTC. Its protein product is CASSATSGRGETQYF. This sequence joins TRBV9 and TRBJ2-5; 14 bases map to TRBD2. The junction had 2 bases not matched to a gene; V was cut back by 3 bases and J by 4 bases. Germline CDR1 reads SGDLS; CDR2 reads YYNGEE. The length of the CDR3 is 15 residues.

This clone was picked up a small number of times. The rearrangement links TRBV7-2 to TRBJ2-1, with D perhaps matching TRBD2 (6 bases). The CDR3 loop spans 15 amino acids. Trimming took off 1 base at V and 3 bases at J, with 10 bases between the two ends. Germline CDR1 reads SGHTA; CDR2 reads FQGNSA. The CDR3 protein is CASSLGGGDYNEQFF. CDR3 coding DNA: TGTGCCAGCAGCTTAGGTGGCGGGGACTACAATGAGCAGTTCTTC.

This clone was picked up one time. The chain carries TRBV27 and TRBJ2-7; weak D call: TRBD2 (6 bases). The germline V gene has CDR1 MNHEY and CDR2 SMNVEV (reference sequence). The CDR3 extends over 15 amino acids. The V gene lost 2 bases and the J gene lost 3 bases, with 14 bases spanning the gap. The CDR3 DNA reads as TGTGCCAGCAGTTTACGGAGGGTCCAAGACTACGAGCAGTACTTC. This gives the protein CASSLRRVQDYEQYF.

This sequence joins TRBV29-1 and TRBJ2-1, with TRBD2 matching 8 bases. The CDR3 is 15 residues long. After removal of 6 bases from V and 4 bases from J, the junction contained 11 bases not matched to a gene. CDR1 is SQVTM, CDR2 ANQGSEA, per germline. The CDR3 coding sequence is TGCAGCGTCCAACCCTCAGCGGGAGTTTACAATGAGCAGTTCTTC. Encoded protein: CSVQPSAGVYNEQFF.

This clone was recorded once. This rearrangement joins TRBV5-1 to TRBJ2-7; D is uncertain. Looked up from germline, CDR1 is SGHRS and CDR2 is YFSETQ. The V gene lost 0 bases and the J gene lost 5 bases, with 12 bases spanning the gap. The CDR3 is 14 residues long. CDR3 in DNA: TGCGCCAGCAGCTTGGCCCTACCCAGCGACGAGCAGTACTTC. Residues: CASSLALPSDEQYF.